These T cell receptor beta chains were read from a single sample in a study of CD8 T cells in ankylosing spondylitis. TCRdb analysed the 5' RACE reads with MiXCR anew, one entry per CDR3 protein. The top ten hold roughly 12% of the sample, which has about 36,000 distinct CDR3 sequences, 4.5% to 6% seen once. The sequenced sample consisted of blood, either unsorted or a sorted T cell fraction (not recorded which). Receptors were obtained from a male donor with ankylosing spondylitis or in good health (not recorded which). CDR3s include the opening cysteine and the closing phenylalanine or tryptophan. A D gene is named only where the DNA matches it firmly. Part of the rows lack a size; the others show once, few, many or a class for expanded clones.

TRBD2,many,TRBV9,TRBJ2-1,CASSVGQGGANEQFF,TGTGCCAGCAGCGTAGGCCAGGGAGGGGCGAATGAGCAGTTCTTC
TRBD1,many,TRBV19,TRBJ1-5,CASARGDSYNQPQHF,TGTGCCAGTGCCCGGGGGGACAGCTATAATCAGCCCCAGCATTTT
TRBD1,many,TRBV7-2,TRBJ2-1,CASSFGGQGNGEQFF,TGTGCCAGCAGCTTCGGGGGACAGGGGAACGGTGAGCAGTTCTTC
TRBD2,many,TRBV28,TRBJ2-1,CASSTSEVVANEQFF,TGTGCCAGCAGTACTAGCGAAGTTGTCGCCAATGAGCAGTTCTTC
NA,many,TRBV20-1,TRBJ1-5,CSALAGGYNQPQHF,TGCAGTGCTCTGGCCGGGGGATACAATCAGCCCCAGCATTTT
TRBD2,NA,TRBV5-1,TRBJ2-1,CASSFRGGRIPSNEQFF,TGCGCCAGCAGCTTTAGGGGCGGGAGAATTCCCTCCAATGAGCAGTTCTTC
NA,few,TRBV11-3,TRBJ2-1,CASSLKLVGFDEQFF,TGTGCCAGCAGCTTAAAACTAGTGGGGTTCGATGAGCAGTTCTTC
NA,many,TRBV5-1,TRBJ1-1,CASSPSTAEAFF,TGCGCCAGCAGCCCTTCGACAGCAGAAGCTTTCTTT
NA,NA,TRBV24-1,TRBJ1-2,CATSDPTSGYTF,TGTGCCACCAGTGACCCCACCTCTGGCTACACCTTC
TRBD2,many,TRBV5-1,TRBJ2-1,CASALLAGLYNEQFF,TGCGCCAGCGCCCTCCTAGCGGGCCTTTACAATGAGCAGTTCTTC